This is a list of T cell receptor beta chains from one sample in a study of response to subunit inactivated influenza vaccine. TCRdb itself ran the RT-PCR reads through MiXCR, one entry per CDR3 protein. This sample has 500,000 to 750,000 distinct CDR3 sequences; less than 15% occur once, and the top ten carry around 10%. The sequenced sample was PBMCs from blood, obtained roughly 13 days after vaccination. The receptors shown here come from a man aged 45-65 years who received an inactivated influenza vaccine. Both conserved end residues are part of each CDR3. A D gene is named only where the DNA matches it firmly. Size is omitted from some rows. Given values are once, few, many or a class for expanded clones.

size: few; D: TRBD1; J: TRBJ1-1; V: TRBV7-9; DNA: TGTGCCAGCAGCGACCGGGACAGGGGGCGCCGGGGCACTGAAGCTTTCTTT; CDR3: CASSDRDRGRRGTEAFF
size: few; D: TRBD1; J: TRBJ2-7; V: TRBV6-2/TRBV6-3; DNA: TGTGCCAGCAGAGAGGGACAGGCCTACGAGCAGTACTTC; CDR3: CASREGQAYEQYF
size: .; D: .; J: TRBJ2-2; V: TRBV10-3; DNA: TGTGCCATCAAGGGGACCGCCGGGGAGCTGTTTTTT; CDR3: CAIKGTAGELFF
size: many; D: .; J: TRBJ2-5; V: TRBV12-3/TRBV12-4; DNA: TGTGCCAGCTGCGGGCGGGGATTGGAAGAGACCCAGTACTTC; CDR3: CASCGRGLEETQYF
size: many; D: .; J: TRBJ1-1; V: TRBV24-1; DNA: TGTGCCACCAGTGATGCAGGGCCCACGGGGAGCGCTGAAGCTTTCTTT; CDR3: CATSDAGPTGSAEAFF
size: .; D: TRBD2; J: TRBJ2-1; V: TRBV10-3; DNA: TGTGCCATCAGTGCAGGAAGGACTAGCGGAGGGGGACCTTCCTACAATGAGCAGTTCTTC; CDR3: CAISAGRTSGGGPSYNEQFF
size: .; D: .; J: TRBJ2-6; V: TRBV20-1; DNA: TGCAGTGCCAGCTCTGGGGCCAACGTCCTGACTTTC; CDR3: CSASSGANVLTF
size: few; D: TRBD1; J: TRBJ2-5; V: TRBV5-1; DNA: TGCGCCAGCAGCCAAGGTTGGGGACAGGCCCAGGCGGCCCAGTACTTC; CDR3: CASSQGWGQAQAAQYF
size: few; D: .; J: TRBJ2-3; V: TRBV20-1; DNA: TGCAGTGCTAGTTCGGTAGCGACAGATACGCAGTATTTT; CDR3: CSASSVATDTQYF
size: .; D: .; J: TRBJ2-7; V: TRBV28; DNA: TGTGCCAGCAGCTCAGGGACGGTACTCTACGAGCAGTACTTC; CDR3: CASSSGTVLYEQYF
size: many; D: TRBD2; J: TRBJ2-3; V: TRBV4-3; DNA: TGCGCCAGCAGCCCGGGGGGAGCAGCTGATACGCAGTATTTT; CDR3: CASSPGGAADTQYF
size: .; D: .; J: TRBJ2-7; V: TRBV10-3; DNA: TGTGCCATCAGTGAGTTGATGAGCTCCTACGAGCAGTACTTC; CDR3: CAISELMSSYEQYF
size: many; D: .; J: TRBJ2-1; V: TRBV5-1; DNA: TGCGCCAGCAGCTTGAATGTGGGGAGCTCCTACAATGAGCAGTTCTTC; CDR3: CASSLNVGSSYNEQFF
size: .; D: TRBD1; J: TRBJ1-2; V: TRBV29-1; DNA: TGCAGCGTTGAAGGACAGGGCGGTGGCTACACCTTC; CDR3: CSVEGQGGGYTF
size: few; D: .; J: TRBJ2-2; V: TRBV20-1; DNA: TGCAGTGCTATGGGACAATGGGCCGGGGAGCTGTTTTTT; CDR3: CSAMGQWAGELFF
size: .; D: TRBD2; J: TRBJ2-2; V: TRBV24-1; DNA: TGTGCCACCAGTGAATGGGGATCGACTAGCGGGAGCGGAACCGGGGAGCTGTTTTTT; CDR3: CATSEWGSTSGSGTGELFF
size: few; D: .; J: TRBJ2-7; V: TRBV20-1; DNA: TGCAGTGCTAGAGTGGGTACATCTTACGAGCAGTACTTC; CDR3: CSARVGTSYEQYF
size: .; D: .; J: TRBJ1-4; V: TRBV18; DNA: TGTGCCAGCTCACCAGCAGGGGAAAAACTGTTTTTT; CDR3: CASSPAGEKLFF
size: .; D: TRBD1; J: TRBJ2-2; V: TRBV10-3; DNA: TGTGCCATCAAGGGGCAGGGGGCGGCCGACCTCGGGGAGCTGTTTTTT; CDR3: CAIKGQGAADLGELFF
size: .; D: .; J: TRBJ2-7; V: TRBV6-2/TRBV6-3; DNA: TGTGCCAGCAGTTACTCCGATTACTTTGTAGGGCCCAGCTCCTACGAGCAGTACTTC; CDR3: CASSYSDYFVGPSSYEQYF
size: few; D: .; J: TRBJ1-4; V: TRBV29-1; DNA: TGCAGCTTCCTCGGATCCCAGGAAAAACTGTTTTTT; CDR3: CSFLGSQEKLFF
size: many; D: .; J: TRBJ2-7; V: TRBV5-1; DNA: TGCGCCAGCAGCACCGGGCTGTACGAGCAGTACTTC; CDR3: CASSTGLYEQYF
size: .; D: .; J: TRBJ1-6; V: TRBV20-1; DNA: TGCAGTGCTAGAGTGCGGGGGCTCAATTCACCCCTCCACTTT; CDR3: CSARVRGLNSPLHF
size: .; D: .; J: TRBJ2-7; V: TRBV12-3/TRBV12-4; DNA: TGTGCCAGCAGTTTGTTGGAGGGGGCCGCGCAGTACTTC; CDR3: CASSLLEGAAQYF
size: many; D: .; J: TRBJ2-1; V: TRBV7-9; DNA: TGTGCCAGCAGCTACTCCAGGGAACTGAGGAATGAGCAGTTCTTC; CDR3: CASSYSRELRNEQFF
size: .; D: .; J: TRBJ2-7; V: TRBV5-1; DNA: TGCGCCAGCAGCTTGGAACGGACGGGACCCTACGAGCAGTACTTC; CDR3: CASSLERTGPYEQYF
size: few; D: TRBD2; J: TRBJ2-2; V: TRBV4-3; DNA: TGCGCCAGCAGCCAAGCACTAGCGGGGGGGTTCGGGGAGCTGTTTTTT; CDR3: CASSQALAGGFGELFF
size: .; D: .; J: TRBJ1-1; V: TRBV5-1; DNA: TGCGCCAGCAGCTACCGCCAGGGTCTCGGGTACACTGAAGCTTTCTTT; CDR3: CASSYRQGLGYTEAFF
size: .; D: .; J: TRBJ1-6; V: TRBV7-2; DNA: TGTGCCAGCAACCCCGGGACACCAAATTCACCCCTCCACTTT; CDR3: CASNPGTPNSPLHF
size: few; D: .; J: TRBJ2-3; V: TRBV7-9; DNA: TGTGCCAGCAGTTGGGACTTGGCAGATACGCAGTATTTT; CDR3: CASSWDLADTQYF
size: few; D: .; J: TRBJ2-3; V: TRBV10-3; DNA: TGTGCCATCAGTGAGTCCAGGTATGGCACAGATACGCAGTATTTT; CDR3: CAISESRYGTDTQYF